The rows below give T cell receptor beta chains drawn from one sample of a study of radiation and T cells in renal cell carcinoma. Some clones are missing from TCRdb's copy, which holds only in-frame ones; the method was immunoSEQ multiplex PCR. The sample yields around 100,000 clones, approximately 80% seen once. The sample was blood, taken from a patient whose treatment included radiotherapy and nephrectomy. The receptors originated from a man aged 60-69 years with renal cell carcinoma. Both conserved end residues are part of each CDR3. A D gene is named only where the DNA matches it firmly. A clone size is listed for some rows: how often the clone was seen (once, few, many), or a class if it is expanded.

j_call d_call clone_size v_call cdr3_aa cdr3_nt
TRBJ1-4 TRBD1 . TRBV14 CASSQMGQGEKLFF TGTGCCAGCAGCCAAATGGGACAGGGCGAAAAACTGTTTTTT
TRBJ2-5 . . TRBV10-3 CAIRRPKGETQYF TGTGCCATCAGGCGACCCAAGGGAGAGACCCAGTACTTC
TRBJ2-7 . . TRBV28 CASSPWGTSRSYEQYF TGTGCCAGCAGCCCATGGGGGACATCAAGGTCCTACGAGCAGTACTTC
TRBJ2-5 TRBD1 . TRBV11-3 CASSPGQGRETQYF TGTGCCAGCAGCCCGGGACAGGGTAGAGAGACCCAGTACTTC
TRBJ1-1 . . TRBV2 CASRLGQNTEAFF TGTGCCAGCAGGTTAGGGCAGAACACTGAAGCTTTCTTT
TRBJ2-1 TRBD2 few TRBV5-4 CASRTAGGTYNEQFF TGTGCCAGCAGGACAGCGGGAGGGACCTACAATGAGCAGTTCTTC
TRBJ2-5 TRBD1 . TRBV5-8 CASSFGTGRQETQYF TGTGCCAGCAGCTTCGGGACAGGTCGCCAAGAGACCCAGTACTTC
TRBJ2-3 . . TRBV5-1 CASTPSHGTLGADTQYF TGCGCCAGCACCCCCAGCCACGGGACCCTTGGCGCAGATACGCAGTATTTT
TRBJ2-7 . . TRBV19 CASRGAGLSEQYF TGTGCCAGTAGGGGGGCCGGCCTAAGCGAGCAGTACTTC
TRBJ1-4 . . TRBV7-3 CASSLGSGTELFF TGTGCCAGCAGCTTAGGGTCAGGAACGGAACTGTTTTTT
TRBJ1-5 TRBD1 once TRBV4-2 CASSQEQGAYQPQHF TGTGCCAGCAGCCAAGAGCAGGGGGCCTATCAGCCCCAGCATTTT
TRBJ2-5 . . TRBV5-1 CASSLAAMSQETQYF TGCGCCAGCAGCTTGGCCGCCATGAGCCAAGAGACCCAGTACTTC
TRBJ1-2 . . TRBV5-5 CASSLGQGTVYGYTF TGTGCCAGCAGCTTAGGCCAAGGGACGGTCTATGGCTACACCTTC
TRBJ1-2 TRBD1 . TRBV6-1 CASSGLDRERLGYTF TGTGCCAGCAGTGGCTTGGACAGGGAGAGGCTCGGCTACACCTTC
TRBJ2-7 TRBD1 . TRBV18 CASSPSTGTDYEQYF TGTGCCAGCTCACCCAGTACCGGGACAGACTACGAGCAGTACTTC
TRBJ1-4 TRBD1 . TRBV6-5 CASSYSTGRGNEKLFF TGTGCCAGCAGTTACTCGACAGGGAGAGGTAATGAAAAACTGTTTTTT
TRBJ2-3 . . TRBV18 CASSPRTDTQYF TGTGCCAGCTCACCGCGGACAGATACGCAGTATTTT
TRBJ1-1 TRBD1 . TRBV5-4 CASSFRGLGEAFF TGTGCCAGCAGCTTTAGGGGGCTGGGTGAAGCTTTCTTT
TRBJ1-2 . few TRBV5-1 CASRWGGVPPPGSYGYTF TGCGCCAGCAGGTGGGGCGGAGTGCCCCCCCCAGGTAGCTATGGCTACACCTTC
TRBJ2-5 . . TRBV7-8 CASSTQGFQETQYF TGTGCCAGCAGCACGCAGGGTTTCCAAGAGACCCAGTACTTC
TRBJ1-2 . . TRBV28 CASSYQGRNYGYTF TGTGCCAGCAGTTACCAGGGAAGGAACTATGGCTACACCTTC